The clone carrying this T cell receptor (beta chain) was counted only a few times. Germline assignment: CDR1 SGHKS and CDR2 YYEKEE (reference sequence). Trimming left V 0 bases short and J 2 bases short, with 6 bases between. The CDR3 is 15 residues long. The data derive from a study of identical twins. One entry per CDR3 protein, called by TCRdb with MiXCR from the 5' RACE reads. The sample contains 420,000 or so distinct CDR3 sequences, 18% of which appear only once. The TCR sequence derives from a man aged 45 to 65 in good health. The sample was naive T cells sorted from blood. The rearrangement joins TRBV5-5 to TRBJ2-6; D not resolved. CDR3 in amino acids: CASSLVGTGANVLTF. The CDR3 region has the DNA TGTGCCAGCAGCTTGGTAGGGACTGGGGCCAACGTCCTGACTTTC.